A single sample gave rise to the 30 T cell receptor beta chains below, sequenced in a study of T cell responses to AZD1222 COVID-19 vaccine. Assay: immunoSEQ multiplex PCR; the TCRdb copy retains only in-frame clones and omits some. The sample has about 110,000 clones, about nine tenths seen once. The sample here was peripheral blood, taken on day 0 of AZD1222 vaccination. Receptors were obtained from an adult in good health.

The CDR3 sequence is CASSDTAGPQHF. The DNA for the CDR3 is TGTGCCAGCAGCGACACCGCCGGGCCCCAGCATTTT. The chain combines TRBV6-2 or TRBV6-3 with TRBJ1-5; D gene uncertain. Trimming pared 6 bases from V and 9 bases from J, leaving 12 bases between. The length of the CDR3 is 12 residues. The germline V gene encodes CDR1 MNHEY and CDR2 SVGEGT.

The J gene is TRBJ2-3, the V gene TRBV2, with TRBD2 identical over 10 bases. Per germline, CDR1 SNHLY and CDR2 FYNNEI. V lost 10 bases, J lost 3 bases, and 19 bases stayed unmatched. The CDR3 covers 18 residues. CDR3 DNA: TGTGCCAACTCACGCACCACTATAGCGGGGGGTAATACAGATACGCAGTATTTT. Translating gives CANSRTTIAGGNTDTQYF. The variable domain in full, with the rest retrieved from reference TRBV2 and TRBJ2-3, is EPEVTQTPSHQVTQMGQEVILRCVPISNHLYFYWYRQILGQKVEFLVSFYNNEISEKSEIFDDQFSVERPDGSNFTLKIRSTKLEDSAMYFCANSRTTIAGGNTDTQYFGPGTRLTVL.

The chain has TRBV5-4 and TRBJ1-2; TRBD1 might be the D (6 bases). This CDR3 has 13 amino acids. The germline V gene encodes CDR1 SGHNT and CDR2 YYREEE (reference sequence). The V end was cut by 5 bases, the J end by 4 bases, with 12 bases between. The CDR3 region is CASRPTGTYGYTF. In nucleotides, the CDR3 is TGTGCCAGCAGACCAACAGGGACCTATGGCTACACCTTC.

The chain employs TRBV6-5 and TRBJ2-7; no reliable D call. This CDR3 has 14 residues. Trimming took off 5 bases at V and 2 bases at J, with 13 bases between the two ends. Germline V CDR1 and CDR2: MNHEY, SVGAGI. The CDR3 here is CASSILDFPYEQYF. Here the CDR3 DNA reads TGTGCCAGCAGTATACTCGACTTTCCCTACGAGCAGTACTTC.

The V and J genes are TRBV7-2 and TRBJ1-6; no clear D gene. The CDR3 loop spans 12 amino acids. Germline V gene sequence: CDR1 SGHTA, CDR2 FQGNSA. The V gene lost 5 bases and the J gene lost 10 bases, with 9 bases spanning the gap. As DNA, the CDR3 is TGTGCCAGCAGCACCGAGTGGTCACCCCTCCACTTT. It is translated as CASSTEWSPLHF.

This clone was recorded once. The junction and the germline gene differ at one end; a read error may be behind it. The CDR3 protein is CAGSYWGADSYGYTF. CDR3 DNA sequence: TGTGCCGGCAGTTACTGGGGGGCTGACAGCTATGGCTACACCTTC. V gene TRBV6-2 or TRBV6-3 combines with J gene TRBJ1-2; possible D gene TRBD1, 6 bases. CDR1 and CDR2 from the germline V gene are MNHEY and SVGEGT. CDR3 length equals 15 residues.

V gene TRBV7-2 combines with J gene TRBJ1-4, with D unclear. In germline, CDR1 is SGHTA, CDR2 FQGNSA. CDR3 length: 15 residues. Trimming shortened V by 2 bases and J by 5 bases, and 12 bases separated the two germline ends. This chain's CDR3 is CASSLITAGNEKLFF. In DNA, the CDR3 is TGTGCCAGCAGCTTAATTACAGCCGGAAATGAAAAACTGTTTTTT.

The CDR3 DNA reads TGTGCCAGTAGTAGGCCCGACAGGGTGTTAGATCAGCCCCAGCATTTT. Translation gives CASSRPDRVLDQPQHF. The V call is TRBV19, the J call TRBJ1-5, with 7 bases identical to TRBD1. The V and J ends lost 4 bases and 5 bases, in that order; junction bases with no gene match: 11. The germline CDR1 and CDR2 sequences are LNHDA and SQIVND (reference sequence). This CDR3 region has 16 residues.

The count of this clone is one. The gene calls are TRBV4-2 and TRBJ2-1; D is unclear. This CDR3 spans 14 amino acids. Germline CDR1 reads LGHNA; CDR2 reads YNFKEQ. V was cut by 0 bases and J by 5 bases, with 8 bases left in between. The CDR3 region is CASSQETADNEQFF. CDR3 coding DNA: TGTGCCAGCAGCCAAGAGACCGCTGACAATGAGCAGTTCTTC.

This clone has just a few counts. The chain combines TRBV10-2 with TRBJ1-4; D is perhaps TRBD1 (5 bases). The germline CDR1 and CDR2 sequences are WSHSY and SAAADI. The CDR3 length is 13 residues. V gave up 6 bases and J gave up 8 bases, with 13 bases separating them. CDR3 sequence reads: CASRWGREEKLFF. CDR3 sequence (DNA): TGCGCCAGCAGGTGGGGGAGGGAGGAAAAACTGTTTTTT.

The chain recombines TRBV7-9 with TRBJ1-6; D not certain. The CDR3 loop spans 12 amino acids. The V and J ends lost 4 bases and 13 bases respectively, with 11 bases between them. Germline CDR1 is SEHNR and CDR2 is FQNEAQ (reference sequence). CDR3 protein: CASSSITGPLHF. CDR3 coding DNA: TGTGCCAGCAGCTCGATCACTGGCCCCCTCCACTTT. Full variable domain (outside the CDR3, taken from reference TRBV7-9 and TRBJ1-6): DTGVSQNPRHKITKRGQNVTFRCDPISEHNRLYWYRQTLGQGPEFLTYFQNEAQLEKSRLLSDRFSAERPKGSFSTLEIQRTEQGDSAMYLCASSSITGPLHFGNGTRLTVT.

The V gene is TRBV29-1, the J gene TRBJ1-5, with TRBD1 identical over 7 bases. J lost 0 bases, V lost 2 bases, and 16 bases had no gene match. This CDR3 is built from 19 residues. From germline, CDR1 is SQVTM and CDR2 ANQGSEA. DNA for the CDR3: TGCAGCGTTGAATATGGGCGGGACAGAGAGACCTATAGCAATCAGCCCCAGCATTTT. It translates to CSVEYGRDRETYSNQPQHF.

This clone was recorded a few times. The chain recombines TRBV6-5 with TRBJ2-7; D may be TRBD1 (5 bases). The CDR3 has 14 residues. The V and J ends lost 4 bases and 3 bases respectively, with 13 bases between them. Germline V lookup: CDR1 MNHEY, CDR2 SVGAGI. In DNA, the CDR3 is TGTGCCAGCAGTTTAACAGGTTTTAACTACGAGCAGTACTTC. This sequence encodes CASSLTGFNYEQYF.

This clone was recorded a few times. The CDR3 coding sequence is TGTGCCAGCACTCCATGGGGGGGGACTGGCTACGAGCAGTACTTC. Protein: CASTPWGGTGYEQYF. The chain couples TRBV27 to TRBJ2-7, with 7 bases identical to TRBD2. Germline CDR1 reads MNHEY; CDR2 reads SMNVEV (reference sequence). This CDR3 is built from 15 residues. The ends lost 7 bases at V and 3 bases at J; junction bases unmatched: 12.

This clone was observed once. This chain connects TRBV20-1 to TRBJ2-1; no reliable D call. Germline CDR1 reads DFQATT; CDR2 reads SNEGSKA (reference sequence). Trimming left V 1 base short and J 10 bases short, with 8 bases between. There are 11 residues in the CDR3. CDR3 DNA: TGCAGTGCTAGAGCGTCAAGAGAGCAGTTCTTC. Protein sequence: CSARASREQFF.

V and J are TRBV12-3 or TRBV12-4 and TRBJ1-1; D not resolved. The CDR3 has 12 residues. V was clipped by 6 bases and J by 1 base, with 6 bases between them. The CDR3 DNA reads as TGTGCCAGCAGACTGAAGAACACTGAAGCTTTCTTT. This sequence encodes CASRLKNTEAFF.

This chain uses TRBV7-9 with TRBJ2-2, with D unresolved. This CDR3 spans 17 amino acids. Per germline, CDR1 SEHNR and CDR2 FQNEAQ (reference sequence). Trimming took 5 bases from V and 9 from J, leaving 25 bases between them. CDR3 region: CASSPPFKRPSNRELFF. CDR3 bases: TGTGCCAGCAGCCCACCCTTTAAACGACCCTCGAACAGGGAGCTGTTTTTT.

V gene TRBV27 combines with J gene TRBJ1-6; 8 bases fit TRBD1. From germline, CDR1 is MNHEY and CDR2 SMNVEV (reference sequence). Germline trimming cut 3 bases from V and 9 bases from J; bases unmatched to any gene: 7. The CDR3 loop spans 15 amino acids. The CDR3 DNA reads TGTGCCAGCAGTTTTTCGGTGACAGGGGCTTCACCCCTCCACTTT. This gives the protein CASSFSVTGASPLHF.

This clone appeared a few times. This sequence joins TRBV28 and TRBJ1-2, with unresolved D. CDR3 size: 17 residues. Per germline, CDR1 MDHEN and CDR2 SYDVKM. Trimming took 7 bases from V and 0 from J, leaving 21 bases between them. The CDR3 reads CASTYGRRTKANYGYTF. The DNA of the CDR3 is TGTGCCAGCACCTACGGACGGAGAACTAAAGCTAACTATGGCTACACCTTC.

This sequence joins TRBV6-6 and TRBJ2-7, with 9 nucleotides matching TRBD1. Per the germline V gene, CDR1 is MNHNY and CDR2 is SVGAGI (reference sequence). This CDR3 is 14 amino acids long. The V gene end was trimmed by 6 bases and the J gene end by 1 base; junction bases not matched to a gene: 4. The CDR3 DNA sequence: TGTGCCAGCAGACAGGGGGCCGCATCCTACGAGCAGTACTTC. As protein: CASRQGAASYEQYF.

The chain carries TRBV27 and TRBJ2-7; 8 nucleotides match TRBD1. Germline values: CDR1 MNHEY, CDR2 SMNVEV (reference sequence). Germline trimming cut 6 bases from V and 3 bases from J; bases unmatched to any gene: 4. This CDR3 is 13 amino acids long. The CDR3 bases are TGTGCCAGCAGCCCAGGACAGGGCTACGAGCAGTACTTC. This encodes CASSPGQGYEQYF.

V usage is TRBV6-5 and J usage is TRBJ2-5; D could derive from TRBD1 or TRBD2 (5 bases each). Trimming pared 5 bases from V and 0 bases from J, leaving 10 bases between. This CDR3 comprises 14 residues. Germline CDR1 reads MNHEY; CDR2 reads SVGAGI. For the CDR3, the DNA is TGTGCCAGCAGTCCGTGGGGGTACCAAGAGACCCAGTACTTC. Amino acid sequence: CASSPWGYQETQYF.

The chain is built from TRBV7-9 and TRBJ2-1; TRBD1 aligns across 8 bases. The CDR3 length is 15 residues. Trimming cost V 4 bases and J 8 bases; bases outside gene matches: 10. Germline-derived CDR1 and CDR2 are SEHNR and FQNEAQ (reference sequence). In DNA form, the CDR3 reads TGTGCCAGCAGCTATTGGGGACAGGCGGTCGATGAGCAGTTCTTC. Translation gives CASSYWGQAVDEQFF.

Only one count was recorded for this clone. The chain's CDR3 is CASSVEKRGGKETQYF. The CDR3 DNA reads as TGTGCCAGCAGCGTAGAGAAGCGGGGGGGAAAAGAGACCCAGTACTTC. The V call is TRBV9, the J call TRBJ2-5; 10 positions match TRBD2. Germline CDR1 reads SGDLS; CDR2 reads YYNGEE. The trim removed 0 bases at V and 3 bases at J, leaving 5 bases unmatched. This CDR3 comprises 16 residues.

A single count supports this clone. The chain links TRBV6-5 to TRBJ2-2, with a possible D match to TRBD2 (5 bases). The CDR3 is 12 amino acids. The V end was cut by 6 bases, the J end by 3 bases, with 5 bases between. CDR1 and CDR2 (germline): MNHEY, SVGAGI. The CDR3 sequence is CASRRDTGELFF. The CDR3 DNA sequence: TGTGCCAGCAGGCGGGACACCGGGGAGCTGTTTTTT.

This sequence joins TRBV12-5 and TRBJ1-2; D may be TRBD1 (5 bases). V was shortened by 1 base and J by 3 bases, with 21 bases between the two germline ends. This CDR3 spans 18 amino acids. Germline V CDR1 and CDR2: LGHNT, FRNRAP. The CDR3 here is CASGLAPGLKGLDYGYTF. CDR3 in DNA: TGTGCTAGTGGTTTGGCCCCGGGACTCAAGGGGTTAGACTATGGCTACACCTTC.

The chain uses TRBV7-8 and TRBJ2-7; D call uncertain. The CDR3 runs 13 residues. Germline CDR1 SGHVS, CDR2 FQNEAQ. V was trimmed by 5 bases and J by 6 bases, leaving 14 bases between them. The CDR3 DNA reads as TGTGCCAGCAGCCGTCGACAAACCCCCGAGCAGTACTTC. It specifies CASSRRQTPEQYF.

This chain links TRBV5-4 with TRBJ1-1; maybe TRBD1 (6 bases). This CDR3 comprises 13 residues. In germline, CDR1 is SGHNT, CDR2 YYREEE (reference sequence). Between the trimmed V and J ends, which lost 0 bases and 6 bases, there was a span of 9 bases. As DNA, the CDR3 is TGTGCCAGCAGCTTGGGACAGGACGCTGAAGCTTTCTTT. It codes for CASSLGQDAEAFF.

This clone was counted a few times. This chain connects TRBV6-4 to TRBJ2-3; D ambiguous. Germline loops: CDR1 MRHNA, CDR2 SNTAGT. The CDR3 spans 18 residues. Trimming took 7 bases from V and 2 from J, leaving 25 bases between them. The CDR3 DNA reads as TGTGCCAGCATTTTCCCCGAAATGACTCCCCATTCCACAGATACGCAGTATTTT. Translating it yields CASIFPEMTPHSTDTQYF.

The genes are TRBV30 and TRBJ1-1, with D possibly matching TRBD1 (5 bases). This CDR3 has 13 amino acids. Trimming left V 0 bases short and J 3 bases short, with 8 bases between. CDR1 is GTSNPN, CDR2 SVGIG, per germline (reference sequence). CDR3 residues: CAWSVRGDTEAFF. CDR3 in DNA: TGTGCCTGGAGTGTACGGGGGGACACTGAAGCTTTCTTT.